This is a list of T cell receptor beta chains from one sample in a study of blood T cell repertoires in COVID-19. Clones were sequenced by immunoSEQ multiplex PCR, and TCRdb holds only the in-frame ones, with some missing. The sample lists hundreds of thousands of clones; about 88% were seen once. The sample consisted of peripheral blood. The receptors derive from a woman between 45 and 60 years old with COVID-19, enrolled during active disease. Both conserved end residues are trimmed from each CDR3. The order of the fields is V gene, J gene, CDR3 protein.

TRBV2	TRBJ1-3	ASSENRPGDTIY
TRBV7-9	TRBJ1-1	ASSLTIQVEAF
TRBV6-2/TRBV6-3	TRBJ2-5	ASTPRLQETQY
TRBV5-1	TRBJ2-7	ASSSGTGNYEQY
TRBV28	TRBJ2-1	ASSLSGSGGFYNEQF
TRBV9	TRBJ2-1	ASTEQGTYNEQF
TRBV2	TRBJ2-3	ASPSGGATDTQY
TRBV9	TRBJ1-1	ASSVTGSNTEAF
TRBV30	TRBJ2-1	AWSRDSGYNEQF
TRBV19	TRBJ2-7	ASSISGPSYEQY
TRBV2	TRBJ2-7	ATGINEQY
TRBV2	TRBJ2-7	ASSEEVQGANEQY
TRBV3-1/TRBV3-2	TRBJ1-2	ASSQVRQGSYGYT
TRBV3-1/TRBV3-2	TRBJ2-7	ATSRPGGSYEQY
TRBV2	TRBJ2-7	ASSLNFYEQY
TRBV5-4	TRBJ2-7	ASSSSWGVEQY
TRBV11-2	TRBJ1-2	ASSPGQSPLLEDGYT
TRBV30	TRBJ1-2	AWSVYSYGYT
TRBV10-3	TRBJ2-3	AIRDLSGGSRTDTQY
TRBV3-1/TRBV3-2	TRBJ2-1	ASSRAAGAQYNEQF
TRBV7-9	TRBJ1-1	ASSHLMDIKAF
TRBV11-2	TRBJ2-5	ASSPRGGKTQY
TRBV7-7	TRBJ2-2	ASNTARGGTGELF
TRBV6-5	TRBJ1-1	ASRGTANTEAF
TRBV5-1	TRBJ2-4	ASSWLQGAAKNIQY
TRBV28	TRBJ1-1	ASPPTPGQLYGGRTEAF
TRBV4-1	TRBJ2-7	ASSQGVGTGSYEQY
TRBV4-1	TRBJ2-3	ASSQDQLTVLDTQY
TRBV10-1	TRBJ1-2	ASSAGQGQGYGYT
TRBV27	TRBJ1-4	ASSERGNEKLF
TRBV5-4	TRBJ1-2	ASSGGQGADGYT
TRBV5-1	TRBJ2-2	ASSLIDRTNTGELF
TRBV7-9	TRBJ1-1	ASSSGQPNTEAF
TRBV24-1	TRBJ2-2	ATSPGTGAPGELF
TRBV2	TRBJ1-4	ASSGTANEKLF
TRBV30	TRBJ1-2	AWGQGHGYT
TRBV5-3	TRBJ2-1	ASTTRLNAGDEQF
TRBV12-3/TRBV12-4	TRBJ2-2	ASGTGELF
TRBV4-2	TRBJ1-1	ASRRRGIQGTEAF
TRBV6-5	TRBJ1-5	ASSRGDNQPQH
TRBV19	TRBJ2-1	ASSIGGGTYNEQF
TRBV5-1	TRBJ2-5	ASSVPRETQY
TRBV7-9	TRBJ1-5	ASSGPGGNQPQH
TRBV21-1	TRBJ2-3	ASRQKQKPGLKTDTQY
TRBV9	TRBJ1-3	ASSVVGGNTIY
TRBV25-1	TRBJ2-5	ASSEYPQGETQY
TRBV9	TRBJ1-1	ASSVDYSTRAF
TRBV19	TRBJ1-4	ASSTLQGAANEKLF
TRBV19	TRBJ2-2	ASSISGPDTSGELF
TRBV11-3	TRBJ2-7	ASSQDRAGEQY
TRBV6-5	TRBJ1-1	ASQQGMRAF
TRBV7-3	TRBJ2-1	ASSASHLNEQF
TRBV11-1	TRBJ1-1	ASSRLASGGFEAF
TRBV6-5	TRBJ1-5	ASSYSAASNQPQH
TRBV7-8	TRBJ2-7	ASSLGGVNEQY
TRBV6-1	TRBJ2-5	ASSELTGKETQY
TRBV19	TRBJ1-5	ASSIRDRNQPQH